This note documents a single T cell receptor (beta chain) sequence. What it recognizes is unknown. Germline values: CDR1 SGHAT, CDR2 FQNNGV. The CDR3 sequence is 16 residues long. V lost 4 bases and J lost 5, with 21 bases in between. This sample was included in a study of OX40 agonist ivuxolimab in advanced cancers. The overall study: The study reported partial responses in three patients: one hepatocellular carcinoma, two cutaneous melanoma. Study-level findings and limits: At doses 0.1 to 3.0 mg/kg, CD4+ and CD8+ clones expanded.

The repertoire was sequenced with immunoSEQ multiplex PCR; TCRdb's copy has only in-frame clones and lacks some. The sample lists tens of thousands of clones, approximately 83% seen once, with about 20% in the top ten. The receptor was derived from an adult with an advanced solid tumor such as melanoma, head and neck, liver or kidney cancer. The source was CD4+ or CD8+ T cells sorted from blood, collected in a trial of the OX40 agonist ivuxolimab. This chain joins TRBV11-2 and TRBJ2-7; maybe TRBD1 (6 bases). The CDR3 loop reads CASSSSLVQGQHEQYF. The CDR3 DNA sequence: TGTGCCAGCAGCTCCTCTTTGGTACAGGGCCAACACGAGCAGTACTTC.